A single sample is the source of the 24 T cell receptor beta chains below, sequenced in a study of blood T cell repertoires in COVID-19. Generated by immunoSEQ multiplex PCR, the TCRdb table keeps only in-frame clones and is missing some. The sample contains about 140,000 clones, around 83% of which appear only once. The source material was peripheral blood. Receptor source: a woman at least 80 years old with acute or convalescent COVID-19.

The chain is built from TRBV7-3 and TRBJ2-3, with 7 bases identical to TRBD2. The CDR3 is 14 amino acids. Germline CDR1 reads SGHTA; CDR2 reads FQGTGA. J gave up 3 bases and V 6 bases, and 6 bases lay outside the gene matches. The CDR3 loop is CASRQTRGTDTQYF. CDR3 bases: TGTGCCAGCAGGCAAACGCGGGGGACAGATACGCAGTATTTT.

The J gene is TRBJ2-1, the V gene TRBV24-1; D gene uncertain. The CDR3 totals 13 residues. Germline V lookup: CDR1 KGHDR, CDR2 SFDVKD. Trimming cost V 3 bases and J 4 bases, with 6 bases left between them. The CDR3 reads CATSDPKYNEQFF. The CDR3, as DNA: TGTGCCACCAGTGATCCTAAATACAATGAGCAGTTCTTC.

This clone showed up just a few times. The chain uses TRBV24-1 and TRBJ2-3, with TRBD2 as a possible D gene (5 bases). Deletions cut 3 bases from V and 8 bases from J, with 11 bases between. The length of the CDR3 is 13 residues. Germline-derived CDR1 and CDR2 are KGHDR and SFDVKD. CDR3: CATSDIGIATQYF. DNA of the CDR3: TGTGCCACCAGTGATATCGGGATAGCTACGCAGTATTTT.

This clone was counted between two and nine times. The gene calls are TRBV24-1 and TRBJ1-2, with 7 bases fitting TRBD1. This CDR3 is built from 13 residues. Germline assignment: CDR1 KGHDR and CDR2 SFDVKD. Trimming cost V 10 bases and J 4 bases; bases outside gene matches: 8. The CDR3 DNA sequence: TGTGCCACAACCGGGACAGCCCCCTATGGCTACACCTTC. This codes for CATTGTAPYGYTF.

This clone was found once. This chain connects TRBV7-9 to TRBJ1-2, with TRBD1 matching over 11 bases. Per germline, CDR1 SEHNR and CDR2 FQNEAQ (reference sequence). With 5 bases clipped from V and 7 bases from J, the junction kept 9 bases outside the gene matches. This CDR3 contains 15 residues. CDR3 loop: CASSRPGQGGIGYTF. In DNA form, the CDR3 reads TGTGCCAGCAGCCGACCGGGACAGGGGGGAATTGGCTACACCTTC.

The CDR3 region has the DNA TGTGCCAGCAGCTTGGAACAGGGAACCGAGCAGTACTTC. It translates to CASSLEQGTEQYF. V gene TRBV5-4 combines with J gene TRBJ2-7; D might be TRBD1 (6 bases). V was pared by 0 bases and J by 6 bases, with 10 bases between. Germline CDR1 and CDR2: SGHNT and YYREEE (reference sequence). The CDR3 length is 13 residues.

The genes are TRBV5-1 and TRBJ1-6; 10 nucleotides align to TRBD1. The germline CDR1 and CDR2 sequences are SGHRS and YFSETQ. V lost 4 bases, J lost 10 bases, and 11 bases stayed unmatched. The CDR3 runs 16 residues. The CDR3 spells CASSPSADRGGSPLHF. In DNA, the CDR3 is TGCGCCAGCAGCCCCTCCGCGGACAGGGGGGGGTCACCCCTCCACTTT.

The chain carries TRBV19 and TRBJ1-1, with D possibly TRBD1 on 6 matching bases. This CDR3 spans 14 amino acids. CDR1 and CDR2 (germline): LNHDA, SQIVND (reference sequence). Trimming left V 5 bases short and J 4 bases short, with 14 bases between. In DNA form, the CDR3 reads TGTGCCAGTAGTCCATTTCTCAGGGGCACTGAAGCTTTCTTT. This sequence encodes CASSPFLRGTEAFF.

The CDR3 DNA is TGTGCCAGCAGCCGACAACCGACCTACACTGAAGCTTTCTTT. Encoded protein: CASSRQPTYTEAFF. V is TRBV6-5 and J is TRBJ1-1; no definite D call. The CDR3 spans 14 residues. The ends were cut back, 6 bases at V and 3 bases at J, with 14 bases in the middle. Germline loops: CDR1 MNHEY, CDR2 SVGAGI.

This clone was seen only a few times. The chain couples TRBV7-2 to TRBJ2-4; 12 nucleotides align to TRBD2. The trim removed 3 bases at V and 6 bases at J, leaving 0 bases unmatched. Germline V gene data show CDR1 as SGHTA and CDR2 as FQGNSA. This CDR3 comprises 14 residues. The CDR3 here is CASSLTSGGNIQYF. CDR3 bases: TGTGCCAGCAGCTTGACTAGCGGGGGAAACATTCAGTACTTC.

The chain's CDR3 is CASGSAGYEQYF. CDR3 coding DNA: TGTGCCAGCGGTTCAGCAGGCTACGAGCAGTACTTC. The chain is built from TRBV7-9 and TRBJ2-7, with D uncertain. V lost 8 bases to trimming and J lost 3 bases, with 11 bases between them. The CDR3 consists of 12 residues. Germline V gene sequence: CDR1 SEHNR, CDR2 FQNEAQ (reference sequence).

This clone was detected only a few times. The rearrangement joins TRBV28 to TRBJ1-5; TRBD1 matches at 7 bases. Germline loops: CDR1 MDHEN, CDR2 SYDVKM. The CDR3 contains 16 residues. V lost 6 bases to trimming and J lost 4 bases; unmatched junction nucleotides: 12. CDR3 in DNA: TGTGCCAGCAGCCTCGGTGGTAGCAGGGGGAATCAGCCCCAGCATTTT. As protein: CASSLGGSRGNQPQHF.

The gene calls are TRBV7-8 and TRBJ2-1; D is perhaps TRBD2 (5 bases). The CDR3 has 20 residues. Trimming took 1 base from V and 4 from J, leaving 26 bases between them. CDR1 is SGHVS and CDR2 is FQNEAQ in the germline V gene. The CDR3 sequence: CASSLGFPHLARKRYNEQFF. In DNA form, the CDR3 reads TGTGCCAGCAGCTTAGGATTCCCCCACCTAGCTAGGAAGAGATACAATGAGCAGTTCTTC.

This clone was counted once. The J gene is TRBJ1-6, the V gene TRBV30, with D perhaps matching TRBD1 (5 bases). This CDR3 has 13 residues. The germline CDR1 and CDR2 sequences are GTSNPN and SVGIG (reference sequence). With 5 bases removed from V and 10 bases from J, the gap between germline ends came to 15 bases. The CDR3 region is CAWGGFRGSPLHF. The CDR3 region has the DNA TGTGCCTGGGGGGGTTTTCGCGGCTCACCCCTCCACTTT.

This rearrangement joins TRBV4-2 to TRBJ2-7, with 10 bases lining up with TRBD1. The ends lost 3 bases at V and 1 base at J; junction bases unmatched: 3. The germline CDR1 and CDR2 sequences are LGHNA and YNFKEQ. The CDR3 runs to 15 residues. The DNA of the CDR3 is TGTGCCAGCAGCCATCCGGGACAGGGGTCCTACGAGCAGTACTTC. Its translation is CASSHPGQGSYEQYF.

This sequence joins TRBV4-1 and TRBJ1-5; 7 bases are shared with TRBD1. The CDR3 sequence is 18 residues long. J lost 2 bases, V lost 3 bases, and 13 bases had no gene match. Germline assignment: CDR1 MGHRA and CDR2 YSYEKL. This chain's CDR3 is CASSQRPTGISGNQPQHF. The CDR3 coding sequence is TGCGCCAGCAGCCAGAGGCCGACAGGGATCTCTGGCAATCAGCCCCAGCATTTT.

V usage is TRBV7-3 and J usage is TRBJ2-6, with 7 bases lining up with TRBD2. CDR3 length equals 17 residues. J lost 3 bases, V lost 1 base, and 6 bases had no gene match. In germline, CDR1 is SGHTA, CDR2 FQGTGA. CDR3: CASSLNAGVFGANVLTF. For the CDR3, the DNA is TGTGCCAGCAGCTTAAATGCGGGGGTGTTTGGGGCCAACGTCCTGACTTTC.

CDR3 protein: CASSSPSTGTSGQFF. The CDR3 nucleotides read TGTGCCAGCAGTTCTCCGTCCACCGGGACAAGTGGGCAGTTCTTC. The J gene is TRBJ2-1, the V gene TRBV28; D is perhaps TRBD1 (6 bases). V lost 4 bases and J lost 12, with 22 bases in between. Germline lookup yields CDR1 MDHEN and CDR2 SYDVKM. CDR3 length: 15 residues.

The table lists this clone with a count of one. J is TRBJ2-7 and V is TRBV5-1, with a weak D call TRBD2 (5 bases). CDR1 is SGHRS and CDR2 is YFSETQ in the germline V gene. The CDR3 extends over 15 amino acids. Between the trimmed V and J ends, which lost 2 bases and 0 bases, there was a span of 12 bases. The CDR3 spells CASSFRIGSSYEQYF. The CDR3 DNA reads as TGCGCCAGCAGCTTCCGGATAGGGAGCTCCTACGAGCAGTACTTC. The whole variable domain, remainder taken from reference TRBV5-1 and TRBJ2-7, is KAGVTQTPRYLIKTRGQQVTLSCSPISGHRSVSWYQQTPGQGLQFLFEYFSETQRNKGNFPGRFSGRQFSNSRSEMNVSTLELGDSALYLCASSFRIGSSYEQYFGPGTRLTVT.

The chain employs TRBV18 and TRBJ2-2; 7 nucleotides line up with TRBD1. After removal of 2 bases from V and 7 bases from J, the junction contained 10 bases not matched to a gene. CDR3 length: 16 residues. CDR1 and CDR2 (germline): KGHSH, LQKENI. The CDR3 nucleotides read TGTGCCAGCTCACCAAATGACAGGGCCGCGAGCGGGGAGCTGTTTTTT. Residues: CASSPNDRAASGELFF. Full variable domain (remainder filled in from reference TRBV18 and TRBJ2-2): NAGVMQNPRHLVRRRGQEARLRCSPMKGHSHVYWYRQLPEEGLKFMVYLQKENIIDESGMPKERFSAEFPKEGPSILRIQQVVRGDSAAYFCASSPNDRAASGELFFGEGSRLTVL.

This chain joins TRBV6-1 and TRBJ1-1, with 8 bases matching TRBD1. The CDR3 sequence is 17 residues long. Germline V lookup: CDR1 MNHNS, CDR2 SASEGT. Trimming removed 3 bases from V and 0 bases from J; junction bases left unmatched: 9. The CDR3 loop is CASSDKQGVRMNTEAFF. The CDR3 nucleotides are TGTGCCAGCAGTGATAAACAGGGGGTCCGCATGAACACTGAAGCTTTCTTT.

The V gene is TRBV4-1, the J gene TRBJ1-2; D not resolved. CDR1 and CDR2 (germline): MGHRA, YSYEKL. V lost 0 bases and J 5 bases, leaving 7 bases between the germline ends. CDR3 length: 13 amino acids. CDR3 residues: CASSQEQIYGYTF. The CDR3, as DNA: TGCGCCAGCAGCCAAGAGCAGATTTATGGCTACACCTTC.

This chain uses TRBV12-5 with TRBJ1-1, with a weak D call TRBD1 (6 bases). Germline loops: CDR1 LGHNT, CDR2 FRNRAP. This CDR3 contains 14 residues. Trimming left V 8 bases short and J 1 base short, with 14 bases between. CDR3 sequence reads: CASKAQGWNTEAFF. CDR3 bases: TGTGCTAGTAAAGCACAGGGATGGAACACTGAAGCTTTCTTT.

The chain joins TRBV6-5 to TRBJ2-5; perhaps TRBD2 as D (5 bases). The CDR3 sequence is 13 residues long. Trimming removed 6 bases at V and 5 bases at J, with 13 bases between. Germline CDR1 is MNHEY and CDR2 is SVGAGI. The CDR3: CASSRTRVETQYF. The CDR3 nucleotides are TGTGCCAGCAGCCGTACTAGGGTGGAGACCCAGTACTTC.